Here is one T cell receptor beta chain with its context. This record comes from a study of blood T cell repertoires in COVID-19. CDR3 length equals 14 residues. CDR1 SGHTA and CDR2 FQGNSA come from the germline V gene. V shed 0 bases and J 11 bases; nucleotides not matched to a gene: 9. Assay used: immunoSEQ multiplex PCR; TCRdb lists only in-frame clones, some missing. The sample consists of about 190,000 clones, around 90% of them appearing once. The specimen was peripheral blood. The TCR originated in a middle-aged man with acute or convalescent COVID-19. V is TRBV7-2 and J is TRBJ1-1, with 7 bases lining up with TRBD1. CDR3 protein: CASSLAQGQLAAFF. Here the CDR3 DNA reads TGTGCCAGCAGCTTAGCCCAGGGACAGTTAGCGGCTTTCTTT.